The T cell receptor beta chain under discussion was sequenced for a study of blood T cell repertoires in COVID-19. Original handling: Reference gene primers were amplified, and this amplification served to estimate nucleated cell counts. Generated by immunoSEQ multiplex PCR, the TCRdb table keeps only in-frame clones and is missing some. That table furnishes V, J and clone size, whereas the DNA furnished D and trimming. The sample has around 50,000 clones, roughly 84% seen once; the top ten hold over 7.5%. Per germline, CDR1 KGHDR and CDR2 SFDVKD. The CDR3 length is 19 residues. Trimming removed 0 bases from V and 2 bases from J; junction bases left unmatched: 14.

Sequences were obtained from peripheral blood. The clonotype was recovered from a man over 45 with active COVID-19. The chain uses TRBV24-1 and TRBJ1-2; the match to TRBD1 covers 7 bases. The CDR3 is CATSDLQRDRSFPNYGYTF. The CDR3, as DNA: TGTGCCACCAGTGATTTGCAAAGGGACAGAAGTTTCCCGAACTATGGCTACACCTTC.